The present T cell receptor beta chain was sequenced within a study of tissue T cells after allogeneic stem cell transplantation. General observations from the study: Anatomically similar tissues had similar TCR repertoires within each patient.

For this clone: The antigen is not known.

Survey-depth TCRbeta CDR3 sequencing reported V/J genes and productive frequencies. Some clones are missing from TCRdb's copy, which holds only in-frame ones; the method was immunoSEQ multiplex PCR. The data contain 5,500 to 7,000 clones, around three fifths of them singletons. CDR1 is GTSNPN and CDR2 is SVGIG in the germline V gene (reference sequence). The CDR3 extends over 12 amino acids. Trimming took 4 bases from V and 7 from J, leaving 13 bases between them. The TCR comes from a male donor older than 55 with lung cancer. The rearrangement joins TRBV30 to TRBJ1-2; possible D gene TRBD1, 5 bases. Sample: tissue from the jejunum, taken at autopsy. This CDR3 reads CAWIPGFGGYTF. The CDR3 DNA follows: TGTGCCTGGATCCCAGGGTTCGGTGGCTACACCTTC.